This TCR beta chain derives from a study of T-cell memory formation after mild COVID-19 (dated by TCRdb to the early 2020s). In the study overall: Most TCR sequence clusters were specific to one of the two donors. In a couple of donors, T-cell clones that expanded and contracted after mild COVID-19 were tracked by sequencing TCRalpha and TCRbeta repertoires over time. Two young, previously healthy adult volunteers, one female and one male, were included in the cohort. Broad study findings and their caveats: Clones contracting from day 15 to 85 had balanced CD4/CD8 phenotypes, while a second wave expanding from day 15 to 37 was biased towards CD4+. Only two mild cases were covered in the study, and larger cohorts including severe cases with pre-infection samples were considered necessary. Contracting CD4+ clones turned up mainly in the CM and EM memory subsets, whereas EMRA was where CD8+ clones were enriched. SARS-CoV-2 specificity was not confirmed for the second-wave clones peaking on day 37. Some responding clones were found in pre-infection memory, which suggests that pre-existing cross-reactive memory T cells took part in the SARS-CoV-2 response.

V lost 5 bases and J lost 0 bases, and the count of bases not matched to a germline gene is 6. According to the germline V gene, CDR1 reads SGHRS and CDR2 reads YFSETQ. There are 15 amino acids in the CDR3, from cysteine to phenylalanine inclusive. The CDR3 DNA has 45 bases and is translated from base 1. Ficoll-Paque density gradient centrifugation was the method used to isolate PBMCs. Sequencing instrument: Illumina NovaSeq 6000. TCRalpha and TCRbeta cDNA libraries were constructed by 5'RACE with constant-segment primers, with sample barcodes and unique molecular identifiers being introduced. RNA was extracted from every sample with Trizol reagent. Libraries were amplified in two PCR steps, with a second sample barcode and Illumina TruSeq adapters added in the second step. Libraries were sequenced on an Illumina NovaSeq with 2 x 150 bp paired-end reads. As for the original processing: The reads were demultiplexed and collapsed into UMI-guided consensus sequences using migec v1.2.7. Using mixcr v2.1.11, the UMI consensuses were aligned to TRA and TRB V and J templates and assembled into clonotypes. Clonotypes were classified as expanded or contracted when called significant by both edgeR and NoisET, with noise models trained on biological replicates. edgeR calls used a false discovery rate-adjusted p below 0.01 and a log2 fold-change threshold of 1. PCA with hierarchical clustering of max-normalized trajectories of the 1000 most abundant clonotypes was used as exploratory dynamics analysis. Separately sequenced CD4+ and CD8+ repertoires were used to assign the CD4 or CD8 phenotype of responding clones. The public reads were reanalyzed by TCRdb: fastp trimming at Q25, MiXCR alignment, in-frame beta chains only. Under each unique CDR3 protein, matching rows form one entry showing the most common genes and DNA. What appears here as the V and J calls and clone size reflects TCRdb's work, not the paper's. This sample gives about 320,000 distinct CDR3 sequences in total; 14% of them show up just once. The top ten clonotypes cover roughly 21% of the sample.

Notes on this clonotype: Its antigen has not been determined. Qualities for individual bases were not recorded, and no much larger clone is one base off.

The sequencing sample was made of PBMCs or a T cell subset sorted from them (not recorded which). This TCR was sampled from a man younger than 35 who had mild COVID-19 (a few samples of this study predate the infection). The sample titles of this study are shuffled in the database, so cell type and time point are left out; the donor was told from shared clones. The sequence links TRBV5-1 to TRBJ1-1; the junction holds 8 bases that match TRBD1. Here is the DNA: TGCGCCAGCAGTTCTGCAGGGGGCTTGAACACTGAAGCTTTCTTT. Translated, it reads CASSSAGGLNTEAFF.